The subject of this entry is one T cell receptor beta chain. This record comes from a study of cytomegalovirus exposure and HLA in healthy donors. Using immunoSEQ multiplex PCR, the repertoire was profiled, and TCRdb retains in-frame clones only, with some absent. Of some 110,000 clones listed, approximately 88% are singletons. CDR1 and CDR2 from the germline V gene are MNHEY and SMNVEV (reference sequence). Trimming left V 2 bases short and J 6 bases short, with 10 bases between. CDR3 size: 13 residues. This TCR came from a man aged 18 to 29 in good health and CMV-seronegative. The rearrangement uses TRBV27 and TRBJ1-2; D possibly corresponds to TRBD1 (6 bases). The source material was PBMCs. CDR3 sequence reads: CASSLGQGNGYTF. The CDR3 DNA is TGTGCCAGCAGTTTAGGGCAGGGGAATGGCTACACCTTC.